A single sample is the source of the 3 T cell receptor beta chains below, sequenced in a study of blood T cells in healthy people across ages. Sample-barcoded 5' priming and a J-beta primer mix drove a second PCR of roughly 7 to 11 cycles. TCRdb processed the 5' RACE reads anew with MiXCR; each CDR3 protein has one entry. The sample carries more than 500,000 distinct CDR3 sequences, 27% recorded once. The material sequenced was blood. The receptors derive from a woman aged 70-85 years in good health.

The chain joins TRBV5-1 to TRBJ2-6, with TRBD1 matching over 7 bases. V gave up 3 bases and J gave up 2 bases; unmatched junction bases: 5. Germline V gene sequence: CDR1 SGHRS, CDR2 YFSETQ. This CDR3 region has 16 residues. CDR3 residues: CASSWIGGAGANVLTF. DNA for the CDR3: TGCGCCAGCAGCTGGATAGGGGGCGCTGGGGCCAACGTCCTGACTTTC. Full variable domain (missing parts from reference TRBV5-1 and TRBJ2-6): KAGVTQTPRYLIKTRGQQVTLSCSPISGHRSVSWYQQTPGQGLQFLFEYFSETQRNKGNFPGRFSGRQFSNSRSEMNVSTLELGDSALYLCASSWIGGAGANVLTFGAGSRLTVL.

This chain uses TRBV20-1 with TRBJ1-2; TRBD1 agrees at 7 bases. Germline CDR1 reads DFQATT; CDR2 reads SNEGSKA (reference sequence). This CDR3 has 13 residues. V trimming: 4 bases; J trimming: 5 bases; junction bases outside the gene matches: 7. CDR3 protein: CSAIGTVLYGYTF. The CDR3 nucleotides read TGCAGTGCTATTGGGACAGTCTTATATGGCTACACCTTC.

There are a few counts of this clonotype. CDR3 protein: CASSLAGVANEKLFF. CDR3 nucleotide sequence: TGTGCCAGCAGCTTAGCCGGGGTGGCTAATGAAAAACTGTTTTTT. The chain links TRBV7-8 to TRBJ1-4, with no clear D. Germline lookup yields CDR1 SGHVS and CDR2 FQNEAQ. CDR3 length: 15 amino acids. V was trimmed by 0 bases and J by 3 bases, leaving 8 bases between them.